This T cell receptor beta chain was profiled in a study of T cell responses to AZD1222 COVID-19 vaccine. Assay used: immunoSEQ multiplex PCR; TCRdb lists only in-frame clones, some missing. The repertoire holds around 130,000 clones, with approximately 86% as singletons. Unmatched junction bases numbered 11, after V lost 3 bases and J lost 8 bases. CDR3 length: 15 amino acids. Germline V gene lookup returns CDR1 KGHSH and CDR2 LQKENI. This chain links TRBV18 with TRBJ1-1, with TRBD1 matching 8 bases. The clonotype comes from an adult who received the AZD1222 COVID-19 vaccine. Source: peripheral blood, taken 28 days after the second AZD1222 dose. The CDR3 nucleotides are TGTGCCAGCTCACCCCTGACAGGACAGGGATTAGAAGCTTTCTTT. It translates to CASSPLTGQGLEAFF.